This TCR beta chain was retrieved from a study of vaccination and CD4 T cells after COVID-19. Study as a whole: Post-vaccine sample collection happened at a median of 72 days after dose two, ranging 14 to 241.

Of note for this clonotype: Its specificity is not known.

Cultured CD4+ T-cell DNA underwent Oncomine TCR Beta short-read sequencing. The genomic DNA was obtained from cultured CD4+ T cells by extraction with the QIAamp micro DNA kit. TCRdb recomputed calls from the PCR reads with MiXCR, one row per CDR3 protein. The table records some 10,000 distinct CDR3 sequences, roughly 40% of them present only once. V lost 3 bases, J lost 3 bases, and 12 bases lay in between. The germline CDR1 and CDR2 sequences are LNHNV and YYDKDF (reference sequence). The CDR3 length is 15 residues. Treatment specified: roughly ten-day PBMC culture with coronavirus spike peptide pools or control peptides (ViraFEST assay). Broader study findings: Researchers report that 304 of 307 vaccine-specific clones in convalescent patients proved spike mono-reactive.

The specimen was CD4+ T cells from blood, cultured in vitro. This sequence originates from a human donor who had recovered from COVID-19. The genes are TRBV15 and TRBJ1-3; TRBD1 is a possible D gene (6 bases). The CDR3 region has the DNA TGTGCCACCAGCAGCCCTCGGGACATTGGAAACACCATATATTTT. It translates to CATSSPRDIGNTIYF.